This T cell receptor beta chain comes out of a study of Graves' ophthalmopathy and Graves' hyperthyroidism. Study conclusions and caveats: From stable hyperthyroidism, ophthalmopathy was separated by a 13-signature model with just under 90% sensitivity and around 79% specificity.

Amplification of the TCR beta CDR3 regions used RNA transcripts (as template). HTBI primers were used in a first-round RT-PCR, which preceded a second-round multiplex PCR. Each CDR3 protein gets one entry after TCRdb re-called the multiplex PCR reads with MiXCR. The data contain approximately 1.2 million distinct CDR3 sequences, approximately 35% of them singletons. This clonotype was recorded a few times. Antigen specificity is unknown. Trimming cost V 5 bases and J 5 bases; bases outside gene matches: 15. Germline CDR1 MNHNY, CDR2 SVGAGI (reference sequence). The CDR3 has 18 residues. Specimen: peripheral blood or thyroid tissue (not recorded which). The chain combines TRBV6-6 with TRBJ1-1; 12 positions agree with TRBD1. This receptor was obtained from an adult man with Graves' hyperthyroidism. CDR3 DNA: TGTGCCAGCAGTCAAGGGACAGGGGGCGCGTCATGGGGGACTGAAGCTTTCTTT. It specifies CASSQGTGGASWGTEAFF.